This T cell receptor beta chain was identified during a study of Ad26.COV2.S vaccination and SARS-CoV-2 variants. The wider study: As a participant in COV1001, the donor was in the Ad26.COV2.S trial arm. Ad26.COV2.S shots went into the muscle once or twice, 56 days apart.

Treatment of the sample: 15 to 20 received Ad26.COV2.S at low or high dose, single or two shots; about 5 received placebo; per-sample allocation not given. Sampling occurred on day 63 after the first vaccine or placebo injection. Wuhan-strain spike was delivered by a replication-incompetent Ad26 vector. The repertoire was sequenced with immunoSEQ multiplex PCR; TCRdb's copy has only in-frame clones and lacks some. Of about 450,000 clones listed, roughly 89% are singletons. The CDR3 loop spans 14 amino acids. In germline, CDR1 is MNHEY, CDR2 SMNVEV (reference sequence). V lost 6 bases to trimming and J lost 4 bases; unmatched junction nucleotides: 4.

The V call is TRBV27, the J call TRBJ2-5, with 11 positions matching TRBD2. The clonotype comes from a person aged 18-60 years who received the Ad26.COV2.S COVID-19 vaccine or a placebo. The material was peripheral blood, obtained in a trial of Ad26.COV2.S vaccine versus placebo. This CDR3 is CASSSGLAAETQYF. CDR3 in DNA: TGTGCCAGCAGCTCGGGACTAGCGGCAGAGACCCAGTACTTC.